This T cell receptor (beta chain) was found in a study of T cells after yellow fever vaccination (dated by TCRdb to between 2018 and 2021). Notes on the research overall: Libraries from fractions with low cell numbers were prepared with the SMART-Seq v4 Ultra Low Input RNA kit. To track T-cell clones before and after primary and booster YFV17D yellow fever vaccination, bulk TCR alpha and beta repertoires were sequenced longitudinally. Two healthy male donors, one aged 18 to 29 and one aged 30 to 39 years, were included in the cohort. Bulk PBMC replicates and cell subsets were isolated from blood drawn at multiple timepoints before and after both primary and secondary immunization.

The data were produced on an Illumina NovaSeq 6000. TCR cDNA was synthesized by 5'RACE template switching, which introduced a universal primer site and unique molecular identifiers. cDNA synthesis was primed from both the TCR alpha and TCR beta constant segments. Two PCR steps were used to amplify libraries, with sample barcodes and sequencing adapters being added in the second step. Sequencing of libraries was performed on Illumina HiSeq 2500 (2x100 bp) or NovaSeq (2x150 bp). Per the source publication's procedure: MIGEC handled demultiplexing of reads and collapsing into UMI consensus sequences, while MiXCR performed V(D)J alignment. Using edgeR on replicate PBMC samples, clonotypes were called vaccine-responding if FDR was below 0.01 and the log2 fold change was above 5 up to day 15. CD4 or CD8 identity was assigned to each bulk clonotype according to whether the clonotype was present at higher abundance in the sequenced CD4 repertoire or the sequenced CD8 repertoire. TCRdb trimmed public reads at Q25 via fastp, called clones via MiXCR and kept in-frame beta chains. Identical CDR3 protein sequences are pooled into one entry, listed with their most common genes and DNA. The V and J calls shown here were made by TCRdb, not taken from the authors' results. This sample holds about 340,000 distinct CDR3 sequences; approximately 4% were observed only once. The ten biggest clones cover about 24% of the sample.

This specimen's treatment or condition label, per the study, means: live attenuated yellow fever vaccine strain. Two biological replicates of bulk PBMCs were collected at each blood-draw timepoint. A standard Ficoll-Paque protocol was used to isolate PBMCs from peripheral blood. RNA was extracted with TriZol from bulk PBMCs, CD4 and CD8 fractions, and dextramer-positive and dextramer-negative fractions. The full study reports these points: Compared with the primary T-cell response, the secondary T-cell response was weaker but faster, peaking on day 5 rather than day 15. Because the study included only two donors, the extent to which the findings can be generalized is limited. A small fraction of clonotypes showed up in both the CD4 and CD8 compartments, probably as a result of convergent recombination. Because abundant contaminating clonotypes from the bulk population could be contained in FACS-sorted repertoires, computational filtering was required. Most clones expanded after primary vaccination (approximately 97% of CD4 and around 89% of CD8) were re-detected after the booster, suggesting that broad memory maintenance occurred.

Remarks on this clonotype: Its antigen is unknown. There are no base qualities to consult, and no much larger clone falls within one base.

CDR1 and CDR2 are read off the germline V gene (reference sequence) as MNHEY and SMNVEV. The CDR3 runs 15 residues from the cysteine to the phenylalanine. Only CDR3 DNA remains: 45 bases, in frame from the first base. At the junction V is shortened by 3 bases and J by 0 bases, with 9 bases in between. This TCR was sampled from a man aged 18-30 years who received the YFV17D yellow fever vaccine. Recombination connected TRBV27 to TRBJ2-1; a weak D assignment points to TRBD2 (5 bases agree). Specimen: PBMCs, collected 5 days after the yellow fever booster vaccination. The nucleotide sequence reads as follows: TGTGCCAGCAGTTTTACGGGGTTCTCCTACAATGAGCAGTTCTTC. Its coded protein is CASSFTGFSYNEQFF.